Here is one T cell receptor (beta chain) with its context. As yet, its antigen is unknown. Reverse transcription of extracted RNA yielded cDNA, which provided the sequencing template. The protocol was immunoSEQ multiplex PCR, while the TCRdb copy is restricted to in-frame clones and leaves out a portion. The sample holds around 140,000 clones, 51% seen once. The sample belongs to a study of CD8+ T cells in alopecia areata. V lost 3 bases, J lost 5 bases, and 22 bases lay in between. Germline V lookup: CDR1 SGHTA, CDR2 FQGNSA. There are 17 residues in the CDR3. Whole-study findings and limits: Researchers reported that TCR sharing among patients proved less clear than in mice, possibly HLA-linked.

The material was CD4+ T cells sorted from blood, obtained at week 0. The sequence derives from a human donor with alopecia areata. V and J are TRBV7-2 and TRBJ1-1; D possibly corresponds to TRBD1 (5 bases). This CDR3 reads CASSFPPGDGGETEAFF. The CDR3 coding sequence is TGTGCCAGCAGCTTCCCCCCGGGGGACGGAGGGGAGACTGAAGCTTTCTTT.